The rows below give T cell receptor beta chains drawn from one sample of a study of blood T cell repertoires in COVID-19. Profiling relied on immunoSEQ multiplex PCR, and the TCRdb table lists in-frame clones only, not all of them. The data hold about 210,000 clones, with around 84% observed a single time. The specimen sequenced was peripheral blood. These receptors all stem from a woman of 80 years or more with COVID-19, enrolled during active disease. Both conserved end residues are trimmed from each CDR3. The order of the fields is J gene, D gene, CDR3 length, V gene, CDR3 protein. D genes are given only for firm matches.

j_call: TRBJ2-2
d_call: TRBD1
cdr3_length: 13
v_call: TRBV11-1
cdr3_aa: ASSPGQGNTGELF

j_call: TRBJ1-2
d_call: .
cdr3_length: 11
v_call: TRBV27
cdr3_aa: ASRLREDYGYT

j_call: TRBJ1-4
d_call: TRBD1
cdr3_length: 15
v_call: TRBV5-6
cdr3_aa: ASSTLTGTPTNEKLF

j_call: TRBJ2-3
d_call: .
cdr3_length: 12
v_call: TRBV5-8
cdr3_aa: ASSWGGITDTQY

j_call: TRBJ1-6
d_call: .
cdr3_length: 12
v_call: TRBV30
cdr3_aa: AWSVPGTPSPLH

j_call: TRBJ2-5
d_call: .
cdr3_length: 12
v_call: TRBV24-1
cdr3_aa: ATGGAGGQETQY

j_call: TRBJ1-1
d_call: .
cdr3_length: 10
v_call: TRBV7-2
cdr3_aa: ASSLTGTSAF

j_call: TRBJ2-3
d_call: .
cdr3_length: 13
v_call: TRBV7-3
cdr3_aa: ASSRTTGPTDTQY

j_call: TRBJ1-6
d_call: TRBD1
cdr3_length: 13
v_call: TRBV5-1
cdr3_aa: ASSLEDRDNSPLH

j_call: TRBJ1-1
d_call: .
cdr3_length: 9
v_call: TRBV19
cdr3_aa: ASSISNRAF

j_call: TRBJ1-4
d_call: .
cdr3_length: 13
v_call: TRBV30
cdr3_aa: AWSFRGISNEKLF

j_call: TRBJ1-1
d_call: .
cdr3_length: 13
v_call: TRBV7-2
cdr3_aa: ASSFPFPEQIEAF

j_call: TRBJ1-1
d_call: .
cdr3_length: 12
v_call: TRBV5-4
cdr3_aa: ASSSSILGAEAF

j_call: TRBJ2-4
d_call: .
cdr3_length: 13
v_call: TRBV5-1
cdr3_aa: ASSPSGGVENIQY

j_call: TRBJ2-3
d_call: .
cdr3_length: 11
v_call: TRBV29-1
cdr3_aa: SVVRGGSDTQY

j_call: TRBJ1-2
d_call: .
cdr3_length: 10
v_call: TRBV5-4
cdr3_aa: ASSLDSYGYT

j_call: TRBJ2-2
d_call: TRBD2
cdr3_length: 14
v_call: TRBV3-1/TRBV3-2
cdr3_aa: ASSQFSSGGAGELF

j_call: TRBJ1-5
d_call: .
cdr3_length: 13
v_call: TRBV5-6
cdr3_aa: ASSLRTALNQPQH

j_call: TRBJ1-1
d_call: .
cdr3_length: 12
v_call: TRBV3-1/TRBV3-2
cdr3_aa: ASLGQGLNTEAF

j_call: TRBJ2-5
d_call: .
cdr3_length: 11
v_call: TRBV28
cdr3_aa: ASRTGIQETQY

j_call: TRBJ2-1
d_call: TRBD2
cdr3_length: 14
v_call: TRBV5-6
cdr3_aa: ASSLAGTSGVDEQF

j_call: TRBJ1-1
d_call: .
cdr3_length: 13
v_call: TRBV28
cdr3_aa: ASSLGDRGGSEAF

j_call: TRBJ1-1
d_call: .
cdr3_length: 12
v_call: TRBV5-1
cdr3_aa: ASRLAIGGTEAF

j_call: TRBJ2-3
d_call: TRBD1
cdr3_length: 13
v_call: TRBV28
cdr3_aa: ASSSSGTGTDTQY

j_call: TRBJ2-2
d_call: TRBD2
cdr3_length: 15
v_call: TRBV5-4
cdr3_aa: ASSPGLAGGKTGELF

j_call: TRBJ1-2
d_call: .
cdr3_length: 12
v_call: TRBV2
cdr3_aa: ASSERLRGDGYT

j_call: TRBJ1-5
d_call: TRBD1
cdr3_length: 13
v_call: TRBV9
cdr3_aa: ASSVGTGGVQPQH

j_call: TRBJ2-5
d_call: .
cdr3_length: 10
v_call: TRBV2
cdr3_aa: ASRRSQETQY

j_call: TRBJ1-1
d_call: .
cdr3_length: 10
v_call: TRBV6-2/TRBV6-3
cdr3_aa: ASSYSASEAF

j_call: TRBJ2-7
d_call: .
cdr3_length: 12
v_call: TRBV3-1/TRBV3-2
cdr3_aa: ASSQEGHSYEQY

j_call: TRBJ1-5
d_call: .
cdr3_length: 11
v_call: TRBV10-2
cdr3_aa: ASTEGWDQPQH

j_call: TRBJ2-3
d_call: .
cdr3_length: 13
v_call: TRBV7-2
cdr3_aa: ASSLITGPEWTQY

j_call: TRBJ2-1
d_call: TRBD2
cdr3_length: 14
v_call: TRBV3-1/TRBV3-2
cdr3_aa: ASSLNDGEGDNEQF

j_call: TRBJ1-2
d_call: TRBD1
cdr3_length: 13
v_call: TRBV3-1/TRBV3-2
cdr3_aa: ASSLESTGGRGYT

j_call: TRBJ2-5
d_call: .
cdr3_length: 11
v_call: TRBV12-3/TRBV12-4
cdr3_aa: ASSPDLSSTQY